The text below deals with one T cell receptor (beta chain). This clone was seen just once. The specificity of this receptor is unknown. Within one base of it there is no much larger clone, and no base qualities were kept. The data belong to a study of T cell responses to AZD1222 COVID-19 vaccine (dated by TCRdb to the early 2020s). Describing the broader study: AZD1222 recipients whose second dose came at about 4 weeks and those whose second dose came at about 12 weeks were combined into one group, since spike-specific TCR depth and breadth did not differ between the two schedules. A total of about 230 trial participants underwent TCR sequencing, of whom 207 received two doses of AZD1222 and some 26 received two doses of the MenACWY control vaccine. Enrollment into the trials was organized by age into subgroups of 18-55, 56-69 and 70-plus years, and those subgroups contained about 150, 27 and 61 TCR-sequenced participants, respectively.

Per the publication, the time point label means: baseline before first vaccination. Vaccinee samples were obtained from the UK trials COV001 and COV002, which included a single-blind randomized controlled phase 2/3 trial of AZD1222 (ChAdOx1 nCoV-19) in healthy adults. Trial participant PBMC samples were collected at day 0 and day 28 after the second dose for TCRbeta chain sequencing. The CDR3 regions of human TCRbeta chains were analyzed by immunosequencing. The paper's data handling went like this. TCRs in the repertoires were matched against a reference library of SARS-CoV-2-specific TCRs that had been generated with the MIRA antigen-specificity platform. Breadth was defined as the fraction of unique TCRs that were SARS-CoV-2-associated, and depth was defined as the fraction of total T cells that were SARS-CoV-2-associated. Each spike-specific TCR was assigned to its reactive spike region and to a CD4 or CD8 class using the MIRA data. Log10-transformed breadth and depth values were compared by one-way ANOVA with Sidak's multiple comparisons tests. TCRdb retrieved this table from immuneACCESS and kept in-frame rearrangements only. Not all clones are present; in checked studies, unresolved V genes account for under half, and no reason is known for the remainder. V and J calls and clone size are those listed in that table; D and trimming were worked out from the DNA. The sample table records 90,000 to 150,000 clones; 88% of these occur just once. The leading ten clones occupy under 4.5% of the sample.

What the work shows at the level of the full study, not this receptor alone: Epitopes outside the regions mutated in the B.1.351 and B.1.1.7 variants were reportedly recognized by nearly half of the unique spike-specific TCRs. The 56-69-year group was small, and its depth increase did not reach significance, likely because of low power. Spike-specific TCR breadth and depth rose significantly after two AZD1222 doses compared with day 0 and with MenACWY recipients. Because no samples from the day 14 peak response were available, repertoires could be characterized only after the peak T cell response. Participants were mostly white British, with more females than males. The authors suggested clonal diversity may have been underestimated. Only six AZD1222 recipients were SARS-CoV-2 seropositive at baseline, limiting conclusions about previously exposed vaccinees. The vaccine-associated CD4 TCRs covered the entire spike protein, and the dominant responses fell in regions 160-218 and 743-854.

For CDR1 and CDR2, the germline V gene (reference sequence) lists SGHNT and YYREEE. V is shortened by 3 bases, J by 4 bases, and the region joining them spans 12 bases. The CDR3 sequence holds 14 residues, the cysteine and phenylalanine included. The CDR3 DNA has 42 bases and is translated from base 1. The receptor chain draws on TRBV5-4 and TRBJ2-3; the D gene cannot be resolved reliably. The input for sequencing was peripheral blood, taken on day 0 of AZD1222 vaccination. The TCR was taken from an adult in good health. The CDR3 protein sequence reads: CASSSRRLADTQYF. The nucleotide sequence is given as TGTGCCAGCAGCTCCCGACGGTTGGCAGATACGCAGTATTTT.